The 28 T cell receptor beta chains presented below share a single source sample, sequenced in a study of T cell changes during pregnancy in multiple sclerosis. Method: immunoSEQ multiplex PCR; TCRdb's copy keeps in-frame clones and lacks some. Of 130,000 or so clones in the sample, about 93% were seen once. The input for sequencing was peripheral blood, taken before pregnancy. The receptors were sampled from a female donor with multiple sclerosis, enrolled in a pregnancy study.

This clone has only one observation. This sequence joins TRBV30 and TRBJ1-4; the match to TRBD1 covers 9 bases. The CDR3 consists of 14 residues. Germline CDR1 and CDR2: GTSNPN and SVGIG (reference sequence). Trimming at V came to 2 bases and at J to 5 bases, leaving 3 bases not matched to a gene. This CDR3 reads CAWSTDRGNEKLFF. The DNA of the CDR3 is TGTGCCTGGAGTACGGACAGGGGAAATGAAAAACTGTTTTTT.

J is TRBJ1-5 and V is TRBV5-6; TRBD1 matches 7 bases. CDR1 SGHDT and CDR2 YYEEEE come from the germline V gene. V was pared by 4 bases and J by 2 bases, with 3 bases of the junction left unmatched. CDR3 size: 14 residues. The CDR3 region is CASSGGQGNQPQHF. The CDR3 nucleotides are TGTGCCAGCAGCGGAGGACAGGGCAATCAGCCCCAGCATTTT.

The genes are TRBV7-3 and TRBJ2-6; 9 nucleotides match TRBD2. The CDR3 runs 17 residues. CDR1 SGHTA and CDR2 FQGTGA come from the germline V gene. The V gene end was trimmed by 0 bases and the J gene end by 4 bases; junction bases not matched to a gene: 4. The DNA for the CDR3 is TGTGCCAGCAGCTTAACTAGCGGGAGAACGGGGGCCAACGTCCTGACTTTC. It translates to CASSLTSGRTGANVLTF.

The rearrangement links TRBV18 to TRBJ1-2, with D possibly being TRBD1 (5 bases). The CDR3 spans 14 residues. Trimming took 3 bases from V and 4 from J, leaving 12 bases between them. Germline values: CDR1 KGHSH, CDR2 LQKENI. The CDR3: CASSPVGPGYGYTF. In nucleotides, the CDR3 is TGTGCCAGCTCACCGGTGGGGCCCGGCTATGGCTACACCTTC.

In DNA form, the CDR3 reads TGTGCCAGCAGCGTAGATCGGACAGGGGGCGCAGAAAATTATGGCTACACCTTC. Encoded protein: CASSVDRTGGAENYGYTF. The chain combines TRBV9 with TRBJ1-2, with TRBD1 matching 11 bases. There are 18 residues in the CDR3. Germline V gene lookup returns CDR1 SGDLS and CDR2 YYNGEE. V trimming: 0 bases; J trimming: 5 bases; junction bases outside the gene matches: 12.

The chain employs TRBV6-1 and TRBJ2-3, with 10 bases fitting TRBD2. The CDR3 runs 15 residues. J gave up 5 bases and V 6 bases, and 8 bases lay outside the gene matches. Germline V gene sequence: CDR1 MNHNS, CDR2 SASEGT. CDR3 DNA sequence: TGTGCCAGCAGGCCAAGCGGGGGGGCCCTAGATACGCAGTATTTT. Translating gives CASRPSGGALDTQYF.

The gene calls are TRBV19 and TRBJ1-6; a possible D gene is TRBD1 (6 bases). Trimming took off 6 bases at V and 5 bases at J, with 23 bases between the two ends. CDR3 length equals 18 residues. The V gene's germline CDR1 is LNHDA and CDR2 SQIVND (reference sequence). The CDR3 DNA reads TGTGCCAGTAGCGCCGCTCCGGGACACCCGAAAAATAATTCACCCCTCCACTTT. Its protein product is CASSAAPGHPKNNSPLHF.

CDR3: CASSLEGGYGYTF. The CDR3 coding sequence is TGCGCCAGCAGCTTGGAAGGAGGTTATGGCTACACCTTC. The rearrangement links TRBV5-1 to TRBJ1-2; no clear D. Per the germline V gene, CDR1 is SGHRS and CDR2 is YFSETQ. The CDR3 covers 13 residues. Trimming removed 0 bases at V and 5 bases at J, with 8 bases between.

The chain links TRBV7-8 to TRBJ2-1; the match to TRBD2 covers 8 bases. V shed 4 bases, J shed 0 bases, and the junction held 8 bases outside the gene matches. Germline V gene sequence: CDR1 SGHVS, CDR2 FQNEAQ. The CDR3 extends over 17 amino acids. The CDR3 DNA reads as TGTGCCAGCAGCTCCTCTCCCGGGACTAGCTCCTACAATGAGCAGTTCTTC. The encoded protein is CASSSSPGTSSYNEQFF. Variable domain in full (rest from reference TRBV7-8 and TRBJ2-1): GAGVSQSPRYKVAKRGQDVALRCDPISGHVSLFWYQQALGQGPEFLTYFQNEAQLDKSGLPSDRFFAERPEGSVSTLKIQRTQQEDSAVYLCASSSSPGTSSYNEQFFGPGTRLTVL.

The rearrangement links TRBV6-5 to TRBJ2-5; D is undetermined. This CDR3 has 15 amino acids. CDR1 and CDR2 (germline): MNHEY, SVGAGI. Trimming left V 5 bases short and J 1 base short, with 14 bases between. CDR3 DNA sequence: TGTGCCAGCAGTCCCCTGACTGGCCGCCAAGAGACCCAGTACTTC. The encoded protein is CASSPLTGRQETQYF.

The chain is built from TRBV5-4 and TRBJ2-4, with TRBD1 matching over 8 bases. V lost 4 bases and J lost 3; bases outside the gene matches: 6. This CDR3 is built from 15 residues. Per the germline V gene, CDR1 is SGHNT and CDR2 is YYREEE (reference sequence). CDR3 DNA: TGTGCCAGCAGCCCAGGGGGCTTTGGCAAAAACATTCAGTACTTC. Residues: CASSPGGFGKNIQYF.

The rearrangement joins TRBV5-1 to TRBJ2-7, with D tentatively TRBD1 (5 bases). Trimming pared 2 bases from V and 3 bases from J, leaving 15 bases between. The CDR3 consists of 15 residues. CDR1 is SGHRS, CDR2 YFSETQ, per germline. CDR3 residues: CASSFHRKRLYEQYF. For the CDR3, the DNA is TGCGCCAGCAGCTTCCACAGGAAACGACTCTACGAGCAGTACTTC. Filled out from reference TRBV5-1 and TRBJ2-7, the complete variable domain reads KAGVTQTPRYLIKTRGQQVTLSCSPISGHRSVSWYQQTPGQGLQFLFEYFSETQRNKGNFPGRFSGRQFSNSRSEMNVSTLELGDSALYLCASSFHRKRLYEQYFGPGTRLTVT.

The V gene is TRBV19, the J gene TRBJ2-7; TRBD1 agrees at 9 bases. CDR1 and CDR2 from the germline V gene are LNHDA and SQIVND (reference sequence). The CDR3 runs 21 residues. V lost 5 bases and J lost 1; bases outside the gene matches: 24. The CDR3 nucleotides read TGTGCCAGTAGTGCCGGGACAGGGAGGCGAGGTGCCCCTCTTCGGTCCTACGAGCAGTACTTC. Protein sequence: CASSAGTGRRGAPLRSYEQYF.

The chain uses TRBV6-1 and TRBJ2-7; TRBD2 matches 8 bases. CDR3 length: 16 amino acids. J was trimmed by 3 bases and V by 2 bases; bases with no gene match: 9. Germline CDR1 and CDR2: MNHNS and SASEGT. The CDR3 DNA is TGTGCCAGCAGTGAACAGAGCGGGAGAGGGGGCTACGAGCAGTACTTC. It specifies CASSEQSGRGGYEQYF.

Only a few counts were recorded for this clone. The chain links TRBV7-2 to TRBJ1-6; D gene unclear. The CDR3 totals 12 residues. V was cut by 4 bases and J by 6 bases, with 4 bases left in between. Per the germline V gene, CDR1 is SGHTA and CDR2 is FQGNSA. In nucleotides, the CDR3 is TGTGCCAGCAGCTCCAGTAATTCACCCCTCCACTTT. The encoded protein is CASSSSNSPLHF.

The V call is TRBV7-6, the J call TRBJ1-1; TRBD1 is a possible D gene (5 bases). Germline CDR1 and CDR2: SGHVS and FNYEAQ. The germline V and J ends were trimmed by 5 bases and 1 base, with 14 bases remaining between them. CDR3 length: 15 residues. The CDR3: CASSLTDSKNTEAFF. The CDR3 nucleotides are TGTGCCAGCAGCCTTACCGACAGTAAGAACACTGAAGCTTTCTTT.

The chain uses TRBV18 and TRBJ2-5, with D possibly TRBD2 on 5 matching bases. The CDR3 loop spans 13 amino acids. The germline V and J ends were trimmed by 2 bases and 5 bases, with 9 bases remaining between them. CDR1 and CDR2 (germline): KGHSH, LQKENI. The CDR3 sequence: CASSPGSEETQYF. The CDR3 nucleotides read TGTGCCAGCTCACCAGGTAGCGAGGAGACCCAGTACTTC.

This chain joins TRBV6-1 and TRBJ1-5; D remains ambiguous. CDR3 length: 13 amino acids. Trimming removed 2 bases from V and 11 bases from J, with 13 bases in between. Germline assignment: CDR1 MNHNS and CDR2 SASEGT. CDR3 residues: CASSETVSKAQHF. DNA of the CDR3: TGTGCCAGCAGTGAAACAGTATCGAAGGCCCAGCATTTT.

The V call is TRBV30, the J call TRBJ1-5, with a possible D match to TRBD1 (6 bases). Per germline, CDR1 GTSNPN and CDR2 SVGIG (reference sequence). This CDR3 is built from 13 residues. V lost 2 bases and J 4 bases, leaving 9 bases between the germline ends. CDR3 DNA: TGTGCCTGGAGTCCAGACAGGAATCAGCCCCAGCATTTT. Encoded protein: CAWSPDRNQPQHF.

This clone was detected once. The chain carries TRBV9 and TRBJ2-1; D is ambiguous. Germline CDR1 and CDR2: SGDLS and YYNGEE. CDR3 size: 17 residues. Trimming took off 0 bases at V and 0 bases at J, with 13 bases between the two ends. The CDR3 reads CASSVEWRPSSYNEQFF. In nucleotides, the CDR3 is TGTGCCAGCAGCGTAGAGTGGCGGCCGAGCTCCTACAATGAGCAGTTCTTC.

The rearrangement links TRBV4-1 to TRBJ1-4; 12 bases align to TRBD1. CDR1 and CDR2 from the germline V gene are MGHRA and YSYEKL. The V gene end was trimmed by 1 base and the J gene end by 6 bases; junction bases not matched to a gene: 9. This CDR3 is built from 18 residues. The CDR3 region has the DNA TGCGCCAGCAGCCAAGGGGGTCGGGACAGGGGGCCTCATGAAAAACTGTTTTTT. Amino acid sequence: CASSQGGRDRGPHEKLFF.

A remark on this clone: Mismatch with germline at one junction end may stem from a read error. The genes are TRBV18 and TRBJ1-4; 7 bases line up with TRBD1. Germline CDR1 is KGHSH and CDR2 is LQKENI. This CDR3 spans 14 amino acids. The CDR3 reads CASSPQGINEKLFF. CDR3 nucleotide sequence: TGTGCCAGCTCCCCACAGGGGATTAATGAAAAACTGTTTTTT.

The chain recombines TRBV1 with TRBJ1-2; the D segment call TRBD1 is taken from the table without a DNA check. TRBV1 is marked as a pseudogene. The CDR3 loop spans 15 amino acids. CDR3 DNA: TGCACCAGCAGCCAAGAAGGGGACAGGGGCTATGGCTACACCTTC. Protein product: CTSSQEGDRGYGYTF.

The chain carries TRBV6-5 and TRBJ1-2; D might be TRBD1 (5 bases). The CDR3 covers 14 residues. V gave up 0 bases and J gave up 2 bases, with 7 bases separating them. The germline V gene encodes CDR1 MNHEY and CDR2 SVGAGI. The CDR3 coding sequence is TGTGCCAGCAGTTACTCGGGGGGAAACTATGGCTACACCTTC. This codes for CASSYSGGNYGYTF.

The V and J genes are TRBV9 and TRBJ2-1; the D gene is possibly TRBD2 (6 bases). The CDR3 totals 16 residues. Germline assignment: CDR1 SGDLS and CDR2 YYNGEE. The V and J ends lost 0 bases and 6 bases respectively, with 16 bases between them. The CDR3 here is CASSVETSRGPNEQFF. The DNA of the CDR3 is TGTGCCAGCAGCGTAGAAACTAGCCGAGGGCCCAATGAGCAGTTCTTC.

The chain couples TRBV4-1 to TRBJ2-2; no clear D. The V gene's germline CDR1 is MGHRA and CDR2 YSYEKL. CDR3 length: 15 residues. Trimming took off 0 bases at V and 3 bases at J, with 8 bases between the two ends. The CDR3 loop reads CASSQETVYTGELFF. CDR3 DNA sequence: TGCGCCAGCAGCCAAGAGACTGTATACACCGGGGAGCTGTTTTTT.

The rearrangement links TRBV29-1 to TRBJ2-1, with TRBD1 identical over 11 bases. V lost 7 bases to trimming and J lost 2 bases; unmatched junction nucleotides: 10. CDR3 size: 16 residues. Germline V CDR1 and CDR2: SQVTM, ANQGSEA. The CDR3 loop reads CSAPGQGATAYNEQFF. CDR3 in DNA: TGCAGCGCACCAGGACAGGGGGCCACCGCCTACAATGAGCAGTTCTTC.

This chain joins TRBV28 and TRBJ2-6, with D possibly being TRBD1 (5 bases). V was clipped by 0 bases and J by 2 bases, with 8 bases between them. The CDR3 covers 16 residues. Germline V gene lookup returns CDR1 MDHEN and CDR2 SYDVKM. CDR3 amino acids: CASSLWKGTGANVLTF. CDR3 in DNA: TGTGCCAGCAGTTTATGGAAGGGGACTGGGGCCAACGTCCTGACTTTC.